The 32 T cell receptor beta chains listed next were all sequenced from one sample in a study of T cell repertoires in cytomegalovirus infection. MiXCR, run by TCRdb on the reads, gives a single entry per CDR3 protein. The profile shows around 740,000 distinct CDR3 sequences, 35% to 45% of them singletons. Sequenced material: PBMCs. Receptor source: a human donor in good health (CMV status not recorded). Some clones in this sample may be carry-over from other donors' samples.

This clonotype was counted between two and nine times. The chain recombines TRBV7-2 with TRBJ2-1; the D is unclear. The V gene lost 7 bases and the J gene lost 7 bases, with 8 bases spanning the gap. The CDR3 is made up of 11 amino acids. Looked up from germline, CDR1 is SGHTA and CDR2 is FQGNSA. CDR3 in DNA: TGTGCCAGCATTCTGGGGAATGAGCAGTTCTTC. Residues: CASILGNEQFF. The full variable domain, its missing parts supplied by reference TRBV7-2 and TRBJ2-1, is GAGVSQSPSNKVTEKGKDVELRCDPISGHTALYWYRQSLGQGLEFLIYFQGNSAPDKSGLPSDRFSAERTGGSVSTLTIQRTQQEDSAVYLCASILGNEQFFGPGTRLTVL.

V usage is TRBV5-5 and J usage is TRBJ1-4, with 7 bases lining up with TRBD1. V lost 2 bases and J lost 1; bases outside the gene matches: 8. Germline values: CDR1 SGHKS, CDR2 YYEKEE (reference sequence). The length of the CDR3 is 17 residues. The CDR3 nucleotides read TGTGCCAGCAGCTTCGGACAGGTTGATGGAACTAATGAAAAACTGTTTTTT. As protein: CASSFGQVDGTNEKLFF.

This clonotype was found a few times. The rearrangement uses TRBV7-2 and TRBJ2-7; D tentatively fits TRBD1 or TRBD2 (6 bases each). CDR3 length: 13 amino acids. CDR1 and CDR2 (germline): SGHTA, FQGNSA. V was trimmed by 1 base and J by 6 bases, leaving 10 bases between them. The CDR3 sequence is CASSLEGGREQYF. As DNA, the CDR3 is TGTGCCAGCAGCTTAGAGGGGGGTCGCGAGCAGTACTTC.

The rearrangement links TRBV7-9 to TRBJ2-7; 7 bases are shared with TRBD1. In germline, CDR1 is SEHNR, CDR2 FQNEAQ (reference sequence). The CDR3 is 15 amino acids. V was clipped by 4 bases and J by 5 bases; unmatched bases: 11. CDR3 nucleotides: TGTGCCAGCAGCTCCAGCCCCACAGGGGACAACGAGCAGTACTTC. Its protein is CASSSSPTGDNEQYF.

CDR3 region: CASSEGQAEAFF. CDR3 DNA: TGTGCCAGCAGTGAAGGTCAGGCTGAAGCTTTCTTT. The chain joins TRBV2 to TRBJ1-1; D is uncertain. There are 12 residues in the CDR3. The V and J ends lost 1 base and 6 bases respectively, with 6 bases between them. Germline CDR1 reads SNHLY; CDR2 reads FYNNEI.

Note on this clonotype: It may be a read error: a sequence one base away is much more abundant. The chain employs TRBV12-3 or TRBV12-4 and TRBJ1-1; weak D call: TRBD1 (6 bases). The CDR3 is made up of 14 amino acids. The CDR3 here is CDSERRDMNTEAFF. The CDR3, as DNA: TGTGACAGCGAGAGGCGGGACATGAACACTGAAGCTTTCTTT.

This chain links TRBV7-6 with TRBJ1-2; TRBD1 is a possible D gene (6 bases). Trimming removed 5 bases at V and 6 bases at J, with 16 bases between. Per the germline V gene, CDR1 is SGHVS and CDR2 is FNYEAQ. The CDR3 has 14 amino acids. CDR3 in amino acids: CASSAEAGADGYTF. In DNA, the CDR3 is TGTGCCAGCAGCGCGGAGGCAGGGGCGGATGGCTACACCTTC.

The chain has TRBV6-2 or TRBV6-3 and TRBJ2-1; the match to TRBD2 covers 13 bases. CDR1 is MNHEY, CDR2 SVGEGT, per germline. V was clipped by 0 bases and J by 7 bases; unmatched bases: 12. The CDR3 length is 19 residues. The CDR3 DNA reads as TGTGCCAGCAGTTACTCGGAGGGGGGACTAGCGGGACGGGGAAATGAGCAGTTCTTC. It is translated as CASSYSEGGLAGRGNEQFF.

V usage is TRBV28 and J usage is TRBJ2-7, with D tentatively TRBD1 (6 bases). The V end lost 6 bases, the J end lost 3 bases, and 15 bases lay between the germline ends. CDR1 is MDHEN, CDR2 SYDVKM, per germline. CDR3 length: 14 amino acids. The CDR3 sequence is CASRSPGQNYEQYF. The CDR3 DNA is TGTGCCAGCAGATCCCCCGGACAGAACTACGAGCAGTACTTC.

This clonotype has only a few counts. The chain uses TRBV6-8 and TRBJ2-1; 12 nucleotides align to TRBD2. Germline V gene sequence: CDR1 MNHGY, CDR2 SAAAGT. With V trimmed by 5 bases and J by 4 bases, 3 bases remained unmatched. The CDR3 covers 15 residues. Here the CDR3 reads CASSTTSGRYNEQFF. The CDR3 DNA follows: TGTGCCAGCAGTACGACTAGCGGGAGATACAATGAGCAGTTCTTC.

The chain joins TRBV28 to TRBJ2-3; tentative D call: TRBD2 (5 bases). This CDR3 spans 14 amino acids. V was clipped by 3 bases and J by 3 bases, with 10 bases between them. The germline CDR1 and CDR2 sequences are MDHEN and SYDVKM. This CDR3 reads CASSFERETDTQYF. CDR3 coding DNA: TGTGCCAGCAGTTTTGAAAGGGAGACAGATACGCAGTATTTT.

This clonotype has just a few counts. The V gene is TRBV7-9, the J gene TRBJ2-7; D gene ambiguous. V lost 2 bases and J 6 bases, leaving 8 bases between the germline ends. The CDR3 has 12 residues. CDR1 SEHNR and CDR2 FQNEAQ come from the germline V gene (reference sequence). The CDR3 sequence: CASSLRFSEQYF. The CDR3, as DNA: TGTGCCAGCAGCTTACGATTCTCCGAGCAGTACTTC.

The gene calls are TRBV7-9 and TRBJ1-3; D is unresolved. The CDR3 extends over 15 amino acids. Trimming pared 5 bases from V and 0 bases from J, leaving 11 bases between. Germline values: CDR1 SEHNR, CDR2 FQNEAQ (reference sequence). The CDR3: CASSHEVLSGNTIYF. DNA for the CDR3: TGTGCCAGCAGCCACGAGGTGCTCTCTGGAAACACCATATATTTT.

V is TRBV7-9 and J is TRBJ2-3; 8 bases agree with TRBD2. The junction had 8 bases not matched to a gene; V was cut back by 4 bases and J by 2 bases. Germline CDR1 and CDR2: SEHNR and FQNEAQ (reference sequence). The CDR3 sequence is 16 residues long. CDR3 in amino acids: CASSSSRTSFTDTQYF. Here the CDR3 DNA reads TGTGCCAGCAGCTCTTCCCGGACTAGCTTCACAGATACGCAGTATTTT.

This chain joins TRBV6-5 and TRBJ1-1; maybe TRBD1 (6 bases). The CDR3 is 14 residues long. Trimming took off 6 bases at V and 3 bases at J, with 14 bases between the two ends. CDR1 and CDR2 from the germline V gene are MNHEY and SVGAGI. CDR3 sequence reads: CASSPGQWDTEAFF. CDR3 DNA sequence: TGTGCCAGCAGCCCCGGACAGTGGGACACTGAAGCTTTCTTT.

This chain links TRBV5-1 with TRBJ2-5; no definite D call. V was trimmed by 4 bases and J by 5 bases, leaving 6 bases between them. The CDR3 spans 11 residues. Per the germline V gene, CDR1 is SGHRS and CDR2 is YFSETQ. CDR3 region: CASSNRETQYF. In DNA, the CDR3 is TGCGCCAGCAGCAATCGGGAGACCCAGTACTTC.

The CDR3 reads CSALSRHNEKLFF. The CDR3, as DNA: TGCAGTGCTCTGTCCAGACATAATGAAAAACTGTTTTTT. The chain links TRBV20-1 to TRBJ1-4, with unresolved D. The CDR3 totals 13 residues. The germline V gene encodes CDR1 DFQATT and CDR2 SNEGSKA (reference sequence). Trimming cost V 5 bases and J 4 bases, with 11 bases left between them.

This chain joins TRBV30 and TRBJ1-1; perhaps TRBD1 as D (6 bases). CDR3 length equals 16 residues. The germline V and J ends were trimmed by 0 bases and 0 bases, with 14 bases remaining between them. From germline, CDR1 is GTSNPN and CDR2 SVGIG (reference sequence). The CDR3 DNA reads TGTGCCTGGAGTGTATGGGGGGCTAGCATGAACACTGAAGCTTTCTTT. Amino acid sequence: CAWSVWGASMNTEAFF.

The J gene is TRBJ2-3, the V gene TRBV11-2; perhaps TRBD2 as D (6 bases). V was clipped by 5 bases and J by 1 base, with 31 bases between them. CDR1 SGHAT and CDR2 FQNNGV come from the germline V gene. The CDR3 spans 21 residues. CDR3 nucleotide sequence: TGTGCCAGCAGCCTTGGGTTGTATAGCGGAACCCTCCTAACCCGCACAGATACGCAGTATTTT. Translation: CASSLGLYSGTLLTRTDTQYF.

J is TRBJ1-2 and V is TRBV7-4; 8 positions match TRBD1. This CDR3 region has 14 residues. V trimming: 0 bases; J trimming: 8 bases; junction bases outside the gene matches: 5. Germline V CDR1 and CDR2: SGHVT, SQSDAQ. The CDR3 bases are TGTGCCAGCAGCTTAGCGGTGACAGGGGACGGCTACACCTTC. Translated: CASSLAVTGDGYTF.

In regard to this clonotype: One junction end disagrees with the germline gene, perhaps due to a read error. The V gene is TRBV28, the J gene TRBJ1-1; D is unclear. This CDR3 has 12 residues. Germline V gene sequence: CDR1 MDHEN, CDR2 SYDVKM. CDR3 DNA: TGTGCCAGCCGTTTATCCAAGACTGAAGCTTTCTTT. This sequence encodes CASRLSKTEAFF.

This clonotype came up a few times. V gene TRBV27 combines with J gene TRBJ2-7; D perhaps matches TRBD2 (6 bases). CDR1 is MNHEY, CDR2 SMNVEV, per germline (reference sequence). Trimming left V 8 bases short and J 7 bases short, with 24 bases between. This CDR3 is built from 15 residues. In DNA, the CDR3 is TGTGCCAGCGGCTTTGGGGGACTGGCCCCCCTAGAGCAGTACTTC. This gives the protein CASGFGGLAPLEQYF.

The chain combines TRBV10-3 with TRBJ2-3; D might be TRBD2 (5 bases). This CDR3 has 18 residues. Germline loops: CDR1 ENHRY, CDR2 SYGVKD. The V gene lost 3 bases and the J gene lost 3 bases, with 22 bases spanning the gap. CDR3 residues: CAISDPTRGRGETDTQYF. The CDR3 nucleotides are TGTGCCATCAGTGACCCTACTAGAGGTCGTGGCGAGACAGATACGCAGTATTTT.

The rearrangement uses TRBV7-6 and TRBJ2-7, with TRBD2 identical over 10 bases. Unmatched junction bases numbered 10, after V lost 5 bases and J lost 3 bases. The CDR3 runs 16 residues. CDR1 is SGHVS, CDR2 FNYEAQ, per germline. CDR3 in amino acids: CASSLLLAGEHYEQYF. The CDR3 nucleotides are TGTGCCAGCAGCCTTCTCCTAGCGGGGGAGCACTACGAGCAGTACTTC.

This clonotype was observed many times. The chain links TRBV28 to TRBJ2-7; 10 bases fit TRBD1. J gave up 4 bases and V 6 bases, and 6 bases lay outside the gene matches. CDR1 is MDHEN and CDR2 is SYDVKM in the germline V gene. This CDR3 contains 14 residues. The CDR3 sequence: CASSPGQGIYEQYF. Here the CDR3 DNA reads TGTGCCAGCAGCCCGGGACAGGGGATATACGAGCAGTACTTC.

About this clonotype itself: In this CDR3 the conserved last residue, phenylalanine or tryptophan, is missing, so a read error is likely. The J gene is TRBJ2-7, the V gene TRBV7-4; D remains ambiguous. The V and J ends lost 8 bases and 1 base respectively, with 15 bases between them. The germline V gene encodes CDR1 SGHVT and CDR2 SQSDAQ. The CDR3 loop spans 14 amino acids. The CDR3 sequence: CASGAMMTSYEQYL. The CDR3, as DNA: TGTGCCAGCGGCGCGATGATGACATCCTACGAGCAGTACTTA.

The sample holds a few counts of this clonotype. The rearrangement links TRBV12-3 or TRBV12-4 to TRBJ1-2; 7 bases agree with TRBD1. The CDR3 length is 14 residues. Trimming removed 8 bases from V and 7 bases from J; junction bases left unmatched: 13. CDR3 nucleotide sequence: TGTGCCAGCCGAAGTCCAGGGGGTATTGGTGGCTACACCTTC. Protein product: CASRSPGGIGGYTF.

This chain uses TRBV19 with TRBJ2-5; 8 bases match TRBD2. The V segment lost 5 bases and the J segment 7 bases; nucleotides outside the gene matches: 9. Germline V CDR1 and CDR2: LNHDA, SQIVND (reference sequence). The CDR3 contains 14 residues. Here the CDR3 DNA reads TGTGCCAGTAGTCCGGGGGGGCTAGGGGGGACCCAGTACTTC. It is translated as CASSPGGLGGTQYF.

The gene calls are TRBV12-3 or TRBV12-4 and TRBJ2-6; no clear D. V was trimmed by 0 bases and J by 3 bases, leaving 9 bases between them. The CDR3 loop spans 16 amino acids. The CDR3 sequence is CASSLAVAFGANVLTF. CDR3 DNA: TGTGCCAGCAGTTTAGCGGTTGCATTTGGGGCCAACGTCCTGACTTTC.

The table lists this clonotype with a count of one. The chain couples TRBV7-2 to TRBJ2-1, with TRBD2 matching over 10 bases. CDR1 SGHTA and CDR2 FQGNSA come from the germline V gene. V trimming: 6 bases; J trimming: 9 bases; junction bases outside the gene matches: 11. The CDR3 sequence is 15 residues long. The CDR3 loop is CASSCGKRGGSEQFF. In DNA form, the CDR3 reads TGTGCCAGCAGTTGTGGGAAGCGGGGGGGCAGTGAGCAGTTCTTC.

The J gene is TRBJ2-5, the V gene TRBV11-1, with D perhaps TRBD2 (5 bases). Germline lookup yields CDR1 SGHAT and CDR2 FQDESV (reference sequence). This CDR3 spans 12 amino acids. V lost 5 bases and J 13 bases, leaving 17 bases between the germline ends. CDR3 protein: CASSPDGFEGYF. CDR3 nucleotides: TGTGCCAGCAGCCCGGACGGTTTTGAGGGGTACTTC.

The gene calls are TRBV28 and TRBJ2-7; possibly TRBD1 or TRBD2 for D (5 bases each). The ends were cut back, 3 bases at V and 0 bases at J, with 18 bases in the middle. The CDR3 is 17 residues long. Germline-derived CDR1 and CDR2 are MDHEN and SYDVKM. In DNA form, the CDR3 reads TGTGCCAGCAGTTTCTTCATGAGGGGTCAGAGCTCCTACGAGCAGTACTTC. It specifies CASSFFMRGQSSYEQYF.